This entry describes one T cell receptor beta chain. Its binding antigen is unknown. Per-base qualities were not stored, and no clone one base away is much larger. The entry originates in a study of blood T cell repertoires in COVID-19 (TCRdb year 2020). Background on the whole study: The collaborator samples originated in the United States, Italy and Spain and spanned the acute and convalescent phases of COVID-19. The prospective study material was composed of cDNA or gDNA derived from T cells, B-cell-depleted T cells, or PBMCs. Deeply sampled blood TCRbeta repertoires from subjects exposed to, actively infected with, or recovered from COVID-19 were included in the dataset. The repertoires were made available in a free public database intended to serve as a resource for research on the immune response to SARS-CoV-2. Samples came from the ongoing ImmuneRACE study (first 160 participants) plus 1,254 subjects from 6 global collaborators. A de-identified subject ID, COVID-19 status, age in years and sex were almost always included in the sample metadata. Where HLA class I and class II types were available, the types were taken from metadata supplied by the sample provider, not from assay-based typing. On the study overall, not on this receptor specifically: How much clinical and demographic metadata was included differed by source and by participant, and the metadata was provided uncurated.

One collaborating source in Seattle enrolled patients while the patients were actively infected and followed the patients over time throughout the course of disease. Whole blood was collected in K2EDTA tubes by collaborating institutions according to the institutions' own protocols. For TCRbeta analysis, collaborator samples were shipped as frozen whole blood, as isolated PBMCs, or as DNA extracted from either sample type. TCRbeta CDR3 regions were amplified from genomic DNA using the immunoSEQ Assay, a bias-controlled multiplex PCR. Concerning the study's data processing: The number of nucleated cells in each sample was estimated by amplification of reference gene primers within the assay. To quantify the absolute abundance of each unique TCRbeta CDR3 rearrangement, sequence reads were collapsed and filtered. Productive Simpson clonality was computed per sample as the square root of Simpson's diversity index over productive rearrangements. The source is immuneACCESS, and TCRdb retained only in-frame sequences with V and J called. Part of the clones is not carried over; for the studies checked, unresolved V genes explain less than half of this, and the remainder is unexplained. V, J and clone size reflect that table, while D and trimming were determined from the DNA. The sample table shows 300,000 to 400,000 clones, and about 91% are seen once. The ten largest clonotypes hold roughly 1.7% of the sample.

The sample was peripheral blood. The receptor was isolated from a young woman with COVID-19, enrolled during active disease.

The DNA sequence is TGTGCCAGCAGCTATTTTGCGGGTGGCACTGAAGCTTTCTTT. It translates as CASSYFAGGTEAFF. Recombination linked TRBV14 to TRBJ1-1; the D gene cannot be named for sure. A distance of 14 bases separates the germline ends of V and J, which lose 5 bases and 4 bases respectively. CDR1 SGHDN and CDR2 FVKESK were looked up in the germline V gene. The CDR3 goes from the cysteine to the phenylalanine over 14 residues. The DNA shown is the 42-base CDR3, in frame from base 1.